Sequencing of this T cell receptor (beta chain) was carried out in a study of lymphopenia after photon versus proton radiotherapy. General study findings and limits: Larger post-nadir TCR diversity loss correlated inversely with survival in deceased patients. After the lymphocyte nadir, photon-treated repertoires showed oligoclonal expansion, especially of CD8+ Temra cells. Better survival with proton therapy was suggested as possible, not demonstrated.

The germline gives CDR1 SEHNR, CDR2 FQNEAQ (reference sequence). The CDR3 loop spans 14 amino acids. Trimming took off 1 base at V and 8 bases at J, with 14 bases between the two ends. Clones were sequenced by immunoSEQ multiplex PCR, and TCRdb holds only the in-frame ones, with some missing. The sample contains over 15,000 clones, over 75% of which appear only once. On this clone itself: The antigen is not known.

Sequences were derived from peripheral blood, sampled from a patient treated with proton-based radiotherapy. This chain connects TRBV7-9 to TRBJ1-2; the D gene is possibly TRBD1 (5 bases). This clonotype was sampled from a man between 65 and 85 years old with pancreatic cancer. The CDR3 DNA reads TGTGCCAGCAGCTTAGGGAATAGCAGGGAAGGCTACACCTTC. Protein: CASSLGNSREGYTF.